Below are 16 T cell receptor beta chains sequenced from a single sample in a study of shared clonotypes between healthy human individuals. Only in-frame clones appear in the TCRdb table, and some are missing; sequencing was by immunoSEQ multiplex PCR. This sample has about 2 million clones; about 94% occur once, and the top ten carry more than 0.95%. CD45RO-negative, CCR7-selected cells formed the naive CD8 fraction, which excluded terminally differentiated effector memory CD45RA+ cells. The sequenced sample was naive CD8+ T cells sorted from blood. The receptors derive from a man between 18 and 29 years old in good health.

The chain uses TRBV4-3 and TRBJ1-1; D ambiguous. V was cut by 4 bases and J by 1 base, with 10 bases left in between. The CDR3 length is 14 residues. From germline, CDR1 is LGHNA and CDR2 YSLEER. CDR3 region: CASSLSEGNTEAFF. The CDR3 DNA reads TGCGCCAGCAGCCTAAGTGAAGGGAACACTGAAGCTTTCTTT.

The CDR3 DNA is TGTGCCAGCAGCCAAGAGGGTGGGGAAAGTGAGCAAGAGACCCAGTACTTC. Encoded protein: CASSQEGGESEQETQYF. This rearrangement joins TRBV7-8 to TRBJ2-5; D perhaps matches TRBD2 (5 bases). The germline V gene has CDR1 SGHVS and CDR2 FQNEAQ. The CDR3 is 17 amino acids. Trimming took off 5 bases at V and 2 bases at J, with 21 bases between the two ends.

V is TRBV4-3 and J is TRBJ1-1; D remains ambiguous. This CDR3 has 13 amino acids. Between the trimmed V and J ends, which lost 0 bases and 1 base, there was a span of 3 bases. In germline, CDR1 is LGHNA, CDR2 YSLEER. The CDR3 DNA reads as TGCGCCAGCAGCCAAGAGGAGAACACTGAAGCTTTCTTT. It translates to CASSQEENTEAFF.

A note on this clone: This sample also contains other DNA sequences that code for the same CDR3. The chain carries TRBV27 and TRBJ2-5; D remains unclear. V gave up 0 bases and J gave up 5 bases, with 7 bases separating them. Germline CDR1 reads MNHEY; CDR2 reads SMNVEV (reference sequence). The length of the CDR3 is 13 residues. As DNA, the CDR3 is TGTGCCAGCAGTTTATCTAGCTGGGAGACCCAGTACTTC. Translating gives CASSLSSWETQYF.

CDR3 protein: CASSDTQASNPYNEQFF. The DNA of the CDR3 is TGCGCCAGCAGTGACACACAGGCTTCAAACCCCTACAATGAGCAGTTCTTC. This chain uses TRBV10-2 with TRBJ2-1, with TRBD1 as a possible D gene (5 bases). The CDR3 covers 17 residues. Trimming left V 3 bases short and J 2 bases short, with 17 bases between. Germline values: CDR1 WSHSY, CDR2 SAAADI.

V is TRBV11-2 and J is TRBJ1-2, with TRBD1 as a possible D gene (5 bases). The CDR3 runs to 14 residues. V lost 5 bases and J 1 base, leaving 11 bases between the germline ends. Germline CDR1 is SGHAT and CDR2 is FQNNGV. CDR3 in amino acids: CASSPDRFNYGYTF. CDR3 nucleotide sequence: TGTGCCAGCAGCCCCGACAGATTTAACTATGGCTACACCTTC.

V usage is TRBV5-1 and J usage is TRBJ2-3; D call uncertain. Germline CDR1 is SGHRS and CDR2 is YFSETQ. This CDR3 has 13 residues. Trimming shortened V by 7 bases and J by 2 bases, and 11 bases separated the two germline ends. CDR3: CASGAEITDTQYF. CDR3 DNA sequence: TGCGCCAGCGGTGCAGAAATCACAGATACGCAGTATTTT.

The chain combines TRBV29-1 with TRBJ1-2; no reliable D call. The germline V gene encodes CDR1 SQVTM and CDR2 ANQGSEA. Trimming left V 4 bases short and J 6 bases short, with 6 bases between. There are 10 residues in the CDR3. The CDR3 DNA reads TGCAGCGTTGTGGGGAATGGCTACACCTTC. Encoded protein: CSVVGNGYTF.

The genes are TRBV5-8 and TRBJ1-5; no clear D. Trimming removed 3 bases from V and 5 bases from J, with 15 bases in between. CDR1 and CDR2 from the germline V gene are SGHTS and YDEGEE. The CDR3 totals 15 residues. CDR3 sequence reads: CASSSYFGIHQPQHF. The CDR3 DNA reads as TGTGCCAGCAGCTCCTACTTTGGGATTCATCAGCCCCAGCATTTT.

The chain has TRBV11-3 and TRBJ1-1; 8 positions agree with TRBD1. The CDR3 contains 13 residues. Germline CDR1 is SGHNT and CDR2 is YENEEA. The V segment lost 3 bases and the J segment 7 bases; nucleotides outside the gene matches: 4. For the CDR3, the DNA is TGTGCCAGCAGCTTCGGACAGGGTGGTGAAGCTTTCTTT. Its protein is CASSFGQGGEAFF.

J is TRBJ2-3 and V is TRBV4-3, with no clear D. The V gene's germline CDR1 is LGHNA and CDR2 YSLEER. Trimming pared 4 bases from V and 4 bases from J, leaving 12 bases between. The CDR3 is 14 residues long. The CDR3 DNA is TGCGCCAGCAGCCCTTGGTGGACCGCAGATACGCAGTATTTT. It translates to CASSPWWTADTQYF.

This chain uses TRBV27 with TRBJ2-7; the D gene is possibly TRBD1 (7 bases). Trimming took 5 bases from V and 7 from J, leaving 30 bases between them. The CDR3 totals 18 residues. Germline CDR1 and CDR2: MNHEY and SMNVEV (reference sequence). For the CDR3, the DNA is TGTGCCAGCAGTCTTACGCGCGGTTCGACAGGGTCCGGAGGGGAGCAGTACTTC. It yields the protein CASSLTRGSTGSGGEQYF.

J is TRBJ2-7 and V is TRBV27; 7 bases agree with TRBD2. The V gene's germline CDR1 is MNHEY and CDR2 SMNVEV (reference sequence). This CDR3 region has 15 residues. V lost 0 bases to trimming and J lost 2 bases; unmatched junction nucleotides: 4. Here the CDR3 reads CASSLSLADTYEQYF. The DNA of the CDR3 is TGTGCCAGCAGTTTATCCCTAGCGGACACCTACGAGCAGTACTTC.

In the case of this clone: The same CDR3 also results from other DNA sequences found in this sample. V and J are TRBV30 and TRBJ2-7, with 7 bases matching TRBD2. Germline V gene sequence: CDR1 GTSNPN, CDR2 SVGIG (reference sequence). With V trimmed by 2 bases and J by 4 bases, 5 bases remained unmatched. CDR3 length: 13 residues. CDR3 bases: TGTGCCTGGAGTTCAACGGGGGGTTACGAGCAGTACTTC. Amino acids: CAWSSTGGYEQYF.

This clone was seen a handful of times. Other DNA sequences in this specimen translate into the identical CDR3. The rearrangement uses TRBV5-6 and TRBJ1-3; D gene unclear. The CDR3 is 12 residues long. Germline CDR1 reads SGHDT; CDR2 reads YYEEEE. V shed 0 bases and J shed 4 bases, with 2 bases lying between them. DNA for the CDR3: TGTGCCAGCAGCTTGGGGGGAAACACCATATATTTT. Its protein product is CASSLGGNTIYF.

The chain carries TRBV28 and TRBJ2-5; D gene unclear. This CDR3 contains 11 residues. V was pared by 6 bases and J by 7 bases, with 9 bases between. The germline CDR1 and CDR2 sequences are MDHEN and SYDVKM. The CDR3 DNA sequence: TGTGCCAGCAGGAACCCTGGGACCCAGTACTTC. Translation gives CASRNPGTQYF.